The T cell receptor beta chain described here comes from a study of T-cell memory formation after mild COVID-19. Between the trimmed V and J ends, which lost 0 bases and 4 bases, there was a span of 13 bases. Per germline, CDR1 SQVTM and CDR2 ANQGSEA. This CDR3 is built from 14 residues. This clonotype was detected many times. Its antigen is still unknown. Broader study findings: A second wave of clones peaked on day 37, and their SARS-CoV-2 specificity went unconfirmed.

TCR alpha and TCR beta cDNA libraries carrying sample barcodes and UMIs came from 5'RACE with constant-segment primers. One entry per CDR3 protein results from TCRdb running MiXCR on the 5' RACE reads. The table has 100,000 to 130,000 distinct CDR3 sequences, around an eighth seen once. The material sequenced was PBMCs or a T cell subset sorted from them (not recorded which). This chain uses TRBV29-1 with TRBJ2-7, with D unresolved. This clonotype was sampled from a young man who had mild COVID-19 (a few samples of this study predate the infection). Cell type and time point are not known. CDR3 nucleotide sequence: TGCAGCGTTGAAGATGGAGACTCCTCATACGAGCAGTACTTC. It encodes CSVEDGDSSYEQYF.